These 20 T cell receptor beta chains share one sample of origin, sequenced in a study of blood T cell repertoires in COVID-19. The method was immunoSEQ multiplex PCR; TCRdb's version includes in-frame clones alone and lacks a portion of them. The table shows around 140,000 clones, with 65% to 85% occurring only once. What was sequenced was peripheral blood. The receptors stem from a man aged 25 to 40 with COVID-19, enrolled during active disease.

This chain links TRBV18 with TRBJ1-1; no firm D call. The ends were cut back, 9 bases at V and 0 bases at J, with 17 bases in the middle. Germline CDR1 and CDR2: KGHSH and LQKENI. The CDR3 runs to 15 residues. The DNA of the CDR3 is TGTGCCAGTTCCCCCGGTGCAGGATTGAACACTGAAGCTTTCTTT. Translating it yields CASSPGAGLNTEAFF.

CDR3 region: CAINPAGGSYGYTF. The CDR3 DNA reads as TGTGCCATCAACCCGGCAGGGGGGAGCTATGGCTACACCTTC. This chain joins TRBV10-3 and TRBJ1-2; 7 bases line up with TRBD1. From germline, CDR1 is ENHRY and CDR2 SYGVKD. The J segment lost 4 bases and the V segment lost 7 bases, leaving 9 bases of the junction unmatched. The CDR3 sequence is 14 residues long.

The chain uses TRBV28 and TRBJ1-5; 12 nucleotides match TRBD1. The CDR3 loop spans 14 amino acids. Germline lookup yields CDR1 MDHEN and CDR2 SYDVKM. After removal of 2 bases from V and 7 bases from J, the junction contained 0 bases not matched to a gene. The CDR3 loop reads CASSLGTGGQPQHF. The CDR3 DNA reads TGTGCCAGCAGTTTAGGGACAGGGGGCCAGCCCCAGCATTTT.

J is TRBJ1-1 and V is TRBV6-2 or TRBV6-3, with TRBD1 matching 9 bases. J gave up 4 bases and V 5 bases, and 8 bases lay outside the gene matches. Germline CDR1 MNHEY, CDR2 SVGEGT. The CDR3 contains 15 residues. CDR3 protein: CASSRQDRGGTEAFF. The CDR3 nucleotides are TGTGCCAGCAGTCGCCAGGACAGGGGAGGCACTGAAGCTTTCTTT.

This clone was counted a single time. The V and J genes are TRBV24-1 and TRBJ2-5; possibly TRBD2 for D (6 bases). In germline, CDR1 is KGHDR, CDR2 SFDVKD. The CDR3 loop spans 13 amino acids. V was shortened by 6 bases and J by 1 base, with 8 bases between the two germline ends. The CDR3 region has the DNA TGTGCCACCAGTCGAGCGGGCCAAGAGACCCAGTACTTC. Its translation: CATSRAGQETQYF.

The chain couples TRBV18 to TRBJ1-5, with D possibly TRBD1 on 5 matching bases. Germline V CDR1 and CDR2: KGHSH, LQKENI. The CDR3 consists of 15 residues. Trimming cost V 3 bases and J 0 bases, with 9 bases left between them. The CDR3 region has the DNA TGTGCCAGCTCACCTGGGGCGAATAGCAATCAGCCCCAGCATTTT. Encoded protein: CASSPGANSNQPQHF.

V usage is TRBV3-1 (or the pseudogene TRBV3-2) and J usage is TRBJ2-1; D is ambiguous. The CDR3 spans 13 residues. Trimming removed 0 bases from V and 13 bases from J, with 13 bases in between. From germline, CDR1 is LGHDT and CDR2 YNNKEL (reference sequence). CDR3: CASSQDLDPPQFF. CDR3 in DNA: TGTGCCAGCAGCCAAGATCTAGATCCCCCACAGTTCTTC.

The rearrangement joins TRBV6-5 to TRBJ1-1; 11 positions agree with TRBD1. V shed 5 bases, J shed 4 bases, and the junction held 6 bases outside the gene matches. CDR1 and CDR2 from the germline V gene are MNHEY and SVGAGI. CDR3 length: 15 residues. The CDR3 loop reads CASSISGTGGTEAFF. The DNA of the CDR3 is TGTGCCAGCAGTATATCCGGGACAGGGGGCACTGAAGCTTTCTTT.

The sample holds a few counts of this clone. The chain combines TRBV19 with TRBJ2-1; 9 bases line up with TRBD2. This CDR3 is built from 17 residues. Trimming at V came to 6 bases and at J to 0 bases, leaving 9 bases not matched to a gene. The V gene's germline CDR1 is LNHDA and CDR2 SQIVND (reference sequence). CDR3 in DNA: TGTGCCAGTAGATTGGCTAGCGGGACGGCCTCCTACAATGAGCAGTTCTTC. Protein product: CASRLASGTASYNEQFF. Based on the CDR3 plus reference TRBV19 and TRBJ2-1, the full variable domain is DGGITQSPKYLFRKEGQNVTLSCEQNLNHDAMYWYRQDPGQGLRLIYYSQIVNDFQKGDIAEGYSVSREKKESFPLTVTSAQKNPTAFYLCASRLASGTASYNEQFFGPGTRLTVL.

A single count supports this clone. This rearrangement joins TRBV30 to TRBJ1-5, with a possible D match to TRBD1 (6 bases). The V end was cut by 5 bases, the J end by 4 bases, with 12 bases between. Germline V gene sequence: CDR1 GTSNPN, CDR2 SVGIG (reference sequence). This CDR3 is 13 amino acids long. The CDR3 DNA follows: TGTGCCTGGGGAACAGGGTTTAATCAGCCCCAGCATTTT. This sequence encodes CAWGTGFNQPQHF.

Ten or more counts support this clone. The V gene is TRBV30, the J gene TRBJ1-2, with D possibly TRBD1 on 5 matching bases. The V end lost 0 bases, the J end lost 4 bases, and 9 bases lay between the germline ends. Germline CDR1 GTSNPN, CDR2 SVGIG (reference sequence). This CDR3 region has 13 residues. The CDR3 loop reads CAWSVGGGYGYTF. The CDR3 DNA follows: TGTGCCTGGAGTGTAGGCGGGGGCTATGGCTACACCTTC.

The V call is TRBV18, the J call TRBJ2-5; D remains ambiguous. V was pared by 1 base and J by 2 bases, with 8 bases between. The germline CDR1 and CDR2 sequences are KGHSH and LQKENI. The CDR3 is made up of 14 amino acids. CDR3 amino acids: CASSPLRSQETQYF. The CDR3 nucleotides read TGTGCCAGCTCACCACTGAGGTCTCAAGAGACCCAGTACTTC.

The V call is TRBV4-1, the J call TRBJ2-5, with 8 bases that match TRBD2. This CDR3 spans 16 amino acids. V was clipped by 5 bases and J by 5 bases; unmatched bases: 13. CDR1 and CDR2 from the germline V gene are MGHRA and YSYEKL. The CDR3 loop reads CASSTKIGLAGETQYF. CDR3 bases: TGCGCCAGCAGCACAAAGATCGGACTAGCCGGGGAGACCCAGTACTTC.

The genes are TRBV2 and TRBJ2-3, with a weak D call TRBD2 (6 bases). Germline loops: CDR1 SNHLY, CDR2 FYNNEI. V was trimmed by 6 bases and J by 6 bases, leaving 25 bases between them. CDR3 size: 17 residues. The CDR3 region is CASSEAYGRRESDTQYF. The CDR3 DNA sequence: TGTGCCAGCAGCGAGGCTTACGGGAGACGAGAATCTGATACGCAGTATTTT.

The chain carries TRBV28 and TRBJ2-2; the D is unclear. Per germline, CDR1 MDHEN and CDR2 SYDVKM. The V end lost 3 bases, the J end lost 7 bases, and 12 bases lay between the germline ends. The CDR3 has 14 residues. CDR3 DNA: TGTGCCAGCAGTTTGGTCTCCCTCTACGGGGAGCTGTTTTTT. It encodes CASSLVSLYGELFF.

This clone was counted ten times or more. The rearrangement links TRBV7-2 to TRBJ2-2; weak D call: TRBD2 (6 bases). V lost 0 bases, J lost 0 bases, and 14 bases lay in between. This CDR3 comprises 18 residues. Per the germline V gene, CDR1 is SGHTA and CDR2 is FQGNSA. CDR3 in amino acids: CASSLAFSGAANTGELFF. The CDR3 DNA sequence: TGTGCCAGCAGCTTAGCCTTTTCGGGAGCGGCGAACACCGGGGAGCTGTTTTTT.

The genes are TRBV11-2 and TRBJ2-1; 7 bases fit TRBD1. J lost 5 bases, V lost 4 bases, and 8 bases had no gene match. There are 15 residues in the CDR3. Germline V gene sequence: CDR1 SGHAT, CDR2 FQNNGV. In DNA, the CDR3 is TGTGCCAGCAGCTCCGACAGGGTGGTCCACAATGAGCAGTTCTTC. Amino acids: CASSSDRVVHNEQFF. The complete variable domain, with remaining parts taken from reference TRBV11-2 and TRBJ2-1, reads EAGVAQSPRYKIIEKRQSVAFWCNPISGHATLYWYQQILGQGPKLLIQFQNNGVVDDSQLPKDRFSAERLKGVDSTLKIQPAKLEDSAVYLCASSSDRVVHNEQFFGPGTRLTVL.

The chain uses TRBV4-2 and TRBJ2-7; the D gene is possibly TRBD2 (6 bases). Germline loops: CDR1 LGHNA, CDR2 YNFKEQ. CDR3 length: 15 residues. V dropped 0 bases and J dropped 0 bases, with 9 bases sitting between them. CDR3 in DNA: TGTGCCAGCAGCCAAGAGGGAGGATACTCCTACGAGCAGTACTTC. It translates to CASSQEGGYSYEQYF.

The V and J genes are TRBV2 and TRBJ1-6, with D unresolved. The CDR3 is 15 residues long. Germline CDR1 is SNHLY and CDR2 is FYNNEI. V gave up 4 bases and J gave up 7 bases, with 14 bases separating them. The CDR3 region is CASSGGPGGNSPLHF. The CDR3 DNA sequence: TGTGCCAGCAGTGGTGGCCCCGGAGGGAATTCACCCCTCCACTTT.

CDR3 loop: CASRGPGQGSYEQYF. Written as DNA, the CDR3 is TGTGCCAGCAGGGGACCGGGACAGGGGTCCTACGAGCAGTACTTC. The gene calls are TRBV28 and TRBJ2-7, with 10 bases lining up with TRBD1. Germline-derived CDR1 and CDR2 are MDHEN and SYDVKM. This CDR3 is 15 amino acids long. J gave up 1 base and V 6 bases, and 6 bases lay outside the gene matches.